The 10 T cell receptor beta chains reported below all come from one sample, sequenced in a study of blood T cell repertoires in COVID-19. Repertoires were generated with immunoSEQ multiplex PCR, while TCRdb's copy carries only in-frame clones and drops some. The table shows about 55,000 clones, with 70% to 90% occurring only once. The sequenced sample consisted of peripheral blood. All receptors come from a man between 60 and 70 years old with acute or convalescent COVID-19.

The genes are TRBV19 and TRBJ2-5; the match to TRBD1 covers 12 bases. Germline CDR1 reads LNHDA; CDR2 reads SQIVND (reference sequence). With V trimmed by 4 bases and J by 4 bases, 10 bases remained unmatched. The CDR3 is made up of 17 amino acids. Here the CDR3 DNA reads TGTGCCAGTAGTACCCGGGACAGGGGGCCCGGCGGAGAGACCCAGTACTTC. Translated, it gives CASSTRDRGPGGETQYF.

The genes are TRBV30 and TRBJ1-5; 7 bases map to TRBD1. The germline CDR1 and CDR2 sequences are GTSNPN and SVGIG (reference sequence). V gave up 2 bases and J gave up 6 bases; unmatched junction bases: 4. The CDR3 is made up of 13 amino acids. CDR3 protein: CAWSPEGAQPQHF. The CDR3 nucleotides read TGTGCCTGGAGTCCCGAGGGGGCTCAGCCCCAGCATTTT.

J is TRBJ2-7 and V is TRBV6-4, with D possibly being TRBD2 (6 bases). Germline CDR1 MRHNA, CDR2 SNTAGT. The CDR3 contains 14 residues. Trimming took 4 bases from V and 7 from J, leaving 17 bases between them. As DNA, the CDR3 is TGTGCCAGCAGTGTCAGCGGAGGGGCTCGGGAGCAGTACTTC. It encodes CASSVSGGAREQYF.

The rearrangement uses TRBV4-2 and TRBJ1-6; maybe TRBD1 (5 bases). CDR3 length: 18 residues. CDR1 LGHNA and CDR2 YNFKEQ come from the germline V gene. V dropped 0 bases and J dropped 0 bases, with 12 bases sitting between them. The CDR3 bases are TGTGCCAGCAGCCAAGATTTGTTGGGGGGCTCCTATAATTCACCCCTCCACTTT. This gives the protein CASSQDLLGGSYNSPLHF.

The chain joins TRBV4-2 to TRBJ2-6, with 8 nucleotides matching TRBD1. Germline CDR1 and CDR2: LGHNA and YNFKEQ. The CDR3 is made up of 16 amino acids. J gave up 2 bases and V 4 bases, and 4 bases lay outside the gene matches. The CDR3: CASSREQGAGANVLTF. DNA of the CDR3: TGTGCCAGCAGCCGCGAACAGGGGGCTGGGGCCAACGTCCTGACTTTC.

The V call is TRBV6-2 or TRBV6-3, the J call TRBJ2-1; unclear D gene. The germline gives CDR1 MNHEY, CDR2 SVGEGT. CDR3 length: 14 amino acids. Trimming took 0 bases from V and 8 from J, leaving 11 bases between them. CDR3 residues: CASSYSGQTDEQFF. The CDR3 DNA is TGTGCCAGCAGTTACTCGGGCCAGACCGATGAGCAGTTCTTC.

This chain connects TRBV10-3 to TRBJ2-3; TRBD1 might be the D (6 bases). The germline V gene has CDR1 ENHRY and CDR2 SYGVKD. Trimming removed 10 bases at V and 0 bases at J, with 17 bases between. The CDR3 has 15 residues. CDR3 DNA sequence: TGTGCCAGCCAAGCCCGGGACATCAGCACAGATACGCAGTATTTT. Translated: CASQARDISTDTQYF.

The CDR3 DNA sequence: TGTGCCAGCAGCTTAGGGACTAGCGACCAAGAGACCCAGTACTTC. This gives the protein CASSLGTSDQETQYF. The chain uses TRBV11-3 and TRBJ2-5, with 9 nucleotides matching TRBD2. CDR3 length equals 15 residues. The trim removed 1 base at V and 0 bases at J, leaving 0 bases unmatched. CDR1 and CDR2 (germline): SGHNT, YENEEA.

The genes are TRBV12-3 or TRBV12-4 and TRBJ2-3; the D is unclear. The CDR3 is made up of 13 amino acids. The V end lost 6 bases, the J end lost 4 bases, and 11 bases lay between the germline ends. CDR3: CASSAPVADTQYF. The CDR3 nucleotides read TGTGCCAGCAGCGCCCCGGTGGCAGATACGCAGTATTTT.

V is TRBV7-2 and J is TRBJ2-1, with 9 positions matching TRBD2. Trimming took 5 bases from V and 5 from J; bases not matched to a gene: 7. The CDR3 totals 15 residues. CDR1 and CDR2 (germline): SGHTA, FQGNSA. Here the CDR3 DNA reads TGTGCCAGCAGCGTTAGCGGGAGAGAAAACAATGAGCAGTTCTTC. Amino acid sequence: CASSVSGRENNEQFF.